A single sample is the source of the 21 T cell receptor beta chains below, sequenced in a study of T cell responses to AZD1222 COVID-19 vaccine. Here immunoSEQ multiplex PCR was the method, and the copy in TCRdb shows in-frame clones only, minus some. The sample contains roughly 180,000 clones, around 89% of which appear only once. This sample comprised peripheral blood, obtained on day 0 of AZD1222 vaccination. The origin of the receptors is an adult in good health.

The rearrangement links TRBV11-2 to TRBJ1-2, with no clear D. Germline CDR1 and CDR2: SGHAT and FQNNGV. The CDR3 has 12 amino acids. V was pared by 5 bases and J by 7 bases, with 11 bases between. The CDR3 sequence: CASSKESSGYTF. The CDR3 DNA reads as TGTGCCAGCAGCAAGGAATCCTCTGGCTACACCTTC.

This clone came up once. This rearrangement joins TRBV5-5 to TRBJ1-1; no definite D call. The CDR3 loop spans 15 amino acids. Trimming removed 0 bases from V and 1 base from J, with 10 bases in between. Per germline, CDR1 SGHKS and CDR2 YYEKEE (reference sequence). The chain's CDR3 is CASSLAPAPNTEAFF. The DNA of the CDR3 is TGTGCCAGCAGCTTGGCCCCGGCACCGAACACTGAAGCTTTCTTT.

This chain joins TRBV7-3 and TRBJ2-2, with D unresolved. Trimming removed 2 bases at V and 6 bases at J, with 4 bases between. The CDR3 is 12 residues long. Germline CDR1 SGHTA, CDR2 FQGTGA. The CDR3 DNA sequence: TGTGCCAGCAGCTTATTTGCCGGGGAGCTGTTTTTT. Protein sequence: CASSLFAGELFF.

This clone was detected only once. The chain carries TRBV2 and TRBJ2-2; TRBD2 might be the D (6 bases). This CDR3 is 14 amino acids long. Per the germline V gene, CDR1 is SNHLY and CDR2 is FYNNEI. V gave up 7 bases and J gave up 6 bases, with 15 bases separating them. Written as DNA, the CDR3 is TGTGCCAGCATAATGGGAGGACGCCCCGGGGAGCTGTTTTTT. Protein product: CASIMGGRPGELFF.

This clone is a singleton in its sample. The J gene is TRBJ1-4, the V gene TRBV4-3; 8 bases fit TRBD1. CDR3 size: 15 residues. The V gene's germline CDR1 is LGHNA and CDR2 YSLEER. Trimming at V came to 0 bases and at J to 8 bases, leaving 5 bases not matched to a gene. CDR3 amino acids: CASSQEWTGWEKLFF. DNA for the CDR3: TGCGCCAGCAGCCAAGAGTGGACAGGGTGGGAAAAACTGTTTTTT.

The chain combines TRBV27 with TRBJ2-7; TRBD2 might be the D (5 bases). V was shortened by 2 bases and J by 3 bases, with 11 bases between the two germline ends. Germline values: CDR1 MNHEY, CDR2 SMNVEV (reference sequence). The CDR3 has 14 residues. The CDR3 is CASSLSDGDYEQYF. In nucleotides, the CDR3 is TGTGCCAGCAGTTTAAGTGACGGGGACTACGAGCAGTACTTC.

This rearrangement joins TRBV18 to TRBJ1-3, with D hard to call. Germline CDR1 and CDR2: KGHSH and LQKENI. V was clipped by 3 bases and J by 4 bases, with 13 bases between them. The CDR3 totals 15 residues. CDR3 in amino acids: CASSPTPLVGNTIYF. The CDR3 DNA reads as TGTGCCAGCTCACCGACCCCTTTAGTAGGAAACACCATATATTTT.

This clone was observed a single time. This sequence joins TRBV7-2 and TRBJ1-1; D gene ambiguous. V was clipped by 2 bases and J by 4 bases, with 11 bases between them. CDR1 is SGHTA and CDR2 is FQGNSA in the germline V gene. This CDR3 spans 14 amino acids. This CDR3 is CASSLMGSFTEAFF. CDR3 sequence (DNA): TGTGCCAGCAGCTTAATGGGCAGCTTCACTGAAGCTTTCTTT. The full variable domain, its missing parts supplied by reference TRBV7-2 and TRBJ1-1, is GAGVSQSPSNKVTEKGKDVELRCDPISGHTALYWYRQSLGQGLEFLIYFQGNSAPDKSGLPSDRFSAERTGGSVSTLTIQRTQQEDSAVYLCASSLMGSFTEAFFGQGTRLTVV.

The genes are TRBV7-9 and TRBJ2-7; tentatively, D is TRBD1 (5 bases). V was pared by 4 bases and J by 6 bases, with 13 bases between. This CDR3 comprises 13 residues. Germline V lookup: CDR1 SEHNR, CDR2 FQNEAQ (reference sequence). In DNA form, the CDR3 reads TGTGCCAGCAGCTCATCAGGGTCGGGCGAGCAGTACGTC. Residues: CASSSSGSGEQYV.

V usage is TRBV4-3 and J usage is TRBJ1-4, with a weak D call TRBD1 (5 bases). Between the trimmed V and J ends, which lost 0 bases and 0 bases, there was a span of 11 bases. Looked up from germline, CDR1 is LGHNA and CDR2 is YSLEER. CDR3 length: 17 residues. The CDR3 nucleotides are TGCGCCAGCAGCCAAGATTGGTCGGGGGCAACTAATGAAAAACTGTTTTTT. It specifies CASSQDWSGATNEKLFF.

The rearrangement joins TRBV27 to TRBJ2-5; D uncertain. This CDR3 region has 15 residues. Trimming removed 1 base from V and 4 bases from J, with 13 bases in between. Germline lookup yields CDR1 MNHEY and CDR2 SMNVEV (reference sequence). The CDR3 nucleotides read TGTGCCAGCAGTTTATACCCGGGCATTCCAGAGACCCAGTACTTC. It specifies CASSLYPGIPETQYF.

This chain uses TRBV7-3 with TRBJ2-5; 12 bases are a match to TRBD2. J was trimmed by 2 bases and V by 5 bases; bases with no gene match: 6. Per germline, CDR1 SGHTA and CDR2 FQGTGA. This CDR3 has 16 amino acids. CDR3 DNA: TGTGCCAGCAGCCCCCTAGCGGGGGGGCTTCAAGAGACCCAGTACTTC. Translating it yields CASSPLAGGLQETQYF.

The chain couples TRBV10-1 to TRBJ1-1, with TRBD1 matching 7 bases. CDR3 size: 14 residues. V lost 6 bases to trimming and J lost 2 bases; unmatched junction nucleotides: 6. The germline V gene has CDR1 WNHNN and CDR2 SYGVQD (reference sequence). The CDR3 DNA is TGCGCCAGCAGCTCCGGGACAGTCAACACTGAAGCTTTCTTT. Amino acids: CASSSGTVNTEAFF.

The V and J genes are TRBV6-5 and TRBJ1-6, with TRBD1 matching over 7 bases. The trim removed 4 bases at V and 5 bases at J, leaving 5 bases unmatched. The CDR3 contains 15 residues. CDR1 and CDR2 from the germline V gene are MNHEY and SVGAGI. This chain's CDR3 is CASSLTGTDNSPLHF. The CDR3 nucleotides are TGTGCCAGCAGTTTGACCGGGACAGATAATTCACCCCTCCACTTT.

The chain carries TRBV6-6 and TRBJ2-2, with a weak D call TRBD1 (6 bases). There are 14 residues in the CDR3. V shed 6 bases and J shed 3 bases, with 11 bases lying between them. The germline CDR1 and CDR2 sequences are MNHNY and SVGAGI (reference sequence). The DNA for the CDR3 is TGTGCCAGCAGCCAGGACAGCTACACCGGGGAGCTGTTTTTT. Translation: CASSQDSYTGELFF.

This chain joins TRBV11-2 and TRBJ2-3, with a weak D call TRBD1 (5 bases). CDR3 length: 13 amino acids. Trimming pared 6 bases from V and 0 bases from J, leaving 7 bases between. Germline CDR1 reads SGHAT; CDR2 reads FQNNGV. The CDR3 DNA follows: TGTGCCAGCAGGACAGCTAGCACAGATACGCAGTATTTT. This encodes CASRTASTDTQYF.

The rearrangement uses TRBV28 and TRBJ1-4; D is ambiguous. The V gene lost 5 bases and the J gene lost 8 bases, with 12 bases spanning the gap. The germline CDR1 and CDR2 sequences are MDHEN and SYDVKM. CDR3 length equals 13 residues. The DNA for the CDR3 is TGTGCCAGCAGTGCCCGGGGATCGGAAAAACTGTTTTTT. Translating gives CASSARGSEKLFF.

The chain is built from TRBV18 and TRBJ2-7; 7 positions agree with TRBD1. The trim removed 8 bases at V and 0 bases at J, leaving 10 bases unmatched. Germline V lookup: CDR1 KGHSH, CDR2 LQKENI. This CDR3 spans 15 amino acids. CDR3 region: CASAKDRVGSYEQYF. The CDR3 nucleotides read TGTGCCAGCGCCAAAGACAGGGTTGGCTCCTACGAGCAGTACTTC.

V usage is TRBV24-1 and J usage is TRBJ2-7; TRBD1 matches 7 bases. Germline loops: CDR1 KGHDR, CDR2 SFDVKD. Trimming at V came to 4 bases and at J to 1 base, leaving 6 bases not matched to a gene. The CDR3 has 15 amino acids. CDR3 coding DNA: TGTGCCACCAGTGACAACCGGGACAGATCCTACGAGCAGTACTTC. Amino acid sequence: CATSDNRDRSYEQYF.

Here the CDR3 reads CASGWQGYSNQPQHF. CDR3 nucleotides: TGTGCCAGCGGTTGGCAGGGTTATAGCAATCAGCCCCAGCATTTT. The chain uses TRBV27 and TRBJ1-5; D is perhaps TRBD1 (5 bases). The CDR3 consists of 15 residues. Germline V gives CDR1 MNHEY, CDR2 SMNVEV (reference sequence). The V end was cut by 8 bases, the J end by 0 bases, with 14 bases between.

This clone came up a few times. The J gene is TRBJ1-2, the V gene TRBV4-1; 9 nucleotides agree with TRBD1. The V gene end was trimmed by 4 bases and the J gene end by 3 bases; junction bases not matched to a gene: 6. The CDR3 loop spans 15 amino acids. In germline, CDR1 is MGHRA, CDR2 YSYEKL. The CDR3 coding sequence is TGCGCCAGCAGCCGCGGACAGGGGAACGACTATGGCTACACCTTC. Its protein is CASSRGQGNDYGYTF.